Listed below are T cell receptor beta chains from one sample, sequenced in a study of CXCR3-negative and CXCR3-positive naive CD8 T cells. TCRdb re-called the 5' RACE reads, yielding one record per CDR3 amino acid sequence without DNA. The listing contains approximately 39,000 distinct CDR3 sequences. Sequenced material: memory CD8+ T cells from blood. The receptors come from a human donor in good health. Some clones in this sample may be carry-over from other donors' samples. Both conserved end residues are part of each CDR3. The listing skips clone size in some rows; elsewhere it reads once, few, many or a size class.

TRBV27,TRBJ2-1,NA,CASSSAGGPFHEQFF
TRBV7-9,TRBJ2-7,NA,CASSLEVDYEQYF
TRBV20-1,TRBJ1-5,NA,CSAGTDLMDQPQHF
TRBV12-3/TRBV12-4,TRBJ2-1,NA,CANSPGGLPSYNEQFF
TRBV6-6,TRBJ2-2,NA,CASRPVTGELFF
TRBV29-1,TRBJ2-1,NA,CSSLTGMTNEQFF
TRBV7-9,TRBJ2-7,NA,CASGSSYEQYF
TRBV20-1,TRBJ2-5,NA,CSARGLYQETQYF
TRBV29-1,TRBJ2-1,NA,CSVVVGVSSYNEQFF
TRBV28,TRBJ1-5,NA,CASSFGIGTGVNQPQHF
TRBV20-1,TRBJ2-2,NA,CSASGLNTGELFF
TRBV11-2,TRBJ2-2,NA,CASSLSGGFTGELFF
TRBV4-1,TRBJ2-4,NA,CASSDAGDIQYF
TRBV20-1,TRBJ2-2,NA,CSARDPGATGELFF
TRBV7-9,TRBJ1-4,NA,CASSLTPSRATNEKLFF
TRBV6-4,TRBJ2-1,medium-sized,CASSEGLEGNEQFF
TRBV4-2,TRBJ2-5,NA,CASSQVDGVPTQETQYF
TRBV20-1,TRBJ2-7,NA,CSARNGYEQYF
TRBV2,TRBJ2-1,NA,CASSTLTRLAGGGNEQFF
TRBV6-4,TRBJ2-3,NA,CASSSGEGGADTQYF
TRBV7-9,TRBJ1-5,NA,CASSPGEGDQPQHF
TRBV6-2/TRBV6-3,TRBJ2-7,NA,CASTKQGYSYEQYF
TRBV4-2,TRBJ2-7,NA,CASSQETALSYEQYF
TRBV28,TRBJ2-2,NA,CASSFLNTGELFF
TRBV29-1,TRBJ2-7,NA,CSVEVTYEQYF
TRBV6-1,TRBJ2-7,NA,CASSEWGYEQYF
TRBV4-3,TRBJ2-1,NA,CASSQFSGDYNEQFF
TRBV6-4,TRBJ1-2,NA,CASSDSTGGGYTF
TRBV7-6,TRBJ1-6,medium-sized,CASSLAVWEPSSYNSPLHF
TRBV20-1,TRBJ2-6,NA,CSASDRAVSGANVLTF
TRBV12-3/TRBV12-4,TRBJ2-5,NA,CASIPGTSGALGETQYF
TRBV7-9,TRBJ1-1,NA,CASSAPYRHEAFF
TRBV7-8,TRBJ1-4,NA,CASSSGQEKLFF
TRBV7-9,TRBJ2-2,NA,CASSSNLAGGNTGELFF
TRBV18,TRBJ2-3,NA,CASSPRTELYTDTQYF
TRBV5-6,TRBJ1-2,NA,CASSLDRVDYGYTF
TRBV7-6,TRBJ2-1,NA,CASSLMSGSLYNEQFF
TRBV6-5,TRBJ2-7,NA,CASSSKREYEQYF
TRBV24-1,TRBJ2-1,NA,CATSDLAGAYNEQFF
TRBV6-5,TRBJ2-3,NA,CASSYGPPDTQYF
TRBV7-9,TRBJ1-1,NA,CASSPRLYQAFF
TRBV6-4,TRBJ1-5,medium-sized,CASSEGSNQPQHF
TRBV29-1,TRBJ1-3,NA,CSVEGGGETFRNTIYF
TRBV12-5,TRBJ2-5,NA,CASGPGSGPRGRTQYF
TRBV29-1,TRBJ2-7,NA,CSARPGSSYEQYF
TRBV9,TRBJ1-2,NA,CASSVATDYGYTF
TRBV24-1,TRBJ2-2,NA,CATSDPRDRGFGELFF
TRBV6-5,TRBJ1-2,NA,CASSYSSVEGGYTF
TRBV14,TRBJ2-1,NA,CASSPTGDNEQFF
TRBV7-9,TRBJ2-1,NA,CASEGTHNEQFF
TRBV12-3/TRBV12-4,TRBJ2-2,NA,CASSFGGTPGELFF
TRBV15,TRBJ2-2,NA,CATSSGSIRGLVGAGELFF
TRBV27,TRBJ2-5,NA,CASSYVRGGETQYF
TRBV29-1,TRBJ2-1,NA,CSADRYNEQFF
TRBV28,TRBJ2-7,NA,CASRDREYEQYF
TRBV11-2,TRBJ2-1,NA,CASKAGGIYNEQFF
TRBV4-3,TRBJ2-2,NA,CASSQDTRSGELVF
TRBV12-3/TRBV12-4,TRBJ2-7,NA,CASSLMGTEQYF
TRBV7-8,TRBJ2-3,NA,CASRLAGGLITDTQYF
TRBV6-2/TRBV6-3,TRBJ2-1,NA,CASSSRTVYNEQFF